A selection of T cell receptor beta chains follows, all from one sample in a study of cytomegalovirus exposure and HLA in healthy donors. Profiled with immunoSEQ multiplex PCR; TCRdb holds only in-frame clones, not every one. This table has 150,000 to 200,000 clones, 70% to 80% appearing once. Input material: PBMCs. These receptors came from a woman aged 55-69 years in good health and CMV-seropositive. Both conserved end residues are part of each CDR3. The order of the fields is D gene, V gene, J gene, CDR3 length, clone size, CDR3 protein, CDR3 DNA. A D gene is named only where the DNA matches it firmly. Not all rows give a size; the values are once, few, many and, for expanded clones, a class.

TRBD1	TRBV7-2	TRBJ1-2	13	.	CASSLGTGYGYTF	TGTGCCAGCAGCTTAGGGACAGGCTATGGCTACACCTTC
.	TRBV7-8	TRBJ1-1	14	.	CASRSQGGNTEAFF	TGTGCCAGCAGGTCTCAGGGTGGGAACACTGAAGCTTTCTTT
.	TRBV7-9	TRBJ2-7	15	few	CASSLGTGNVYEQYF	TGTGCCAGCAGCTTAGGAACAGGGAATGTCTACGAGCAGTACTTC
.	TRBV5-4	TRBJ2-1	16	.	CASSLGGGAGYNEQFF	TGTGCCAGCAGCTTGGGCGGGGGCGCCGGGTACAATGAGCAGTTCTTC
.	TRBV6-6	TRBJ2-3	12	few	CASRTSGDTQYF	TGTGCCAGCAGAACCAGCGGAGATACGCAGTATTTT
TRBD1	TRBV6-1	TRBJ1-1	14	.	CASSETGGIAEAFF	TGTGCCAGCAGTGAGACAGGGGGCATCGCTGAAGCTTTCTTT
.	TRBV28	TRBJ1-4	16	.	CASRESLDRPREKLFF	TGTGCCAGCAGAGAAAGCTTGGACAGACCCCGTGAAAAACTGTTTTTT
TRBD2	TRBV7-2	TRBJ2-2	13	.	CASTGTSTGELFF	TGTGCCAGCACCGGGACTAGCACCGGGGAGCTGTTTTTT
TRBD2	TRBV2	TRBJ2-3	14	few	CASRERGGTDTQYF	TGTGCCAGCAGAGAGCGGGGGGGCACAGATACGCAGTATTTT
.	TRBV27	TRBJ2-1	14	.	CASSFWGAYNEQFF	TGTGCCAGCAGTTTCTGGGGAGCCTACAATGAGCAGTTCTTC
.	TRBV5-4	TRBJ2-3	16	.	CASSRGGGDGQDTQYF	TGTGCCAGCAGCCGAGGCGGCGGAGATGGTCAAGATACGCAGTATTTT
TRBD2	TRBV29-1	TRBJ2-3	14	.	CSSRGLAGADTQYF	TGCAGCTCAAGAGGGCTAGCGGGAGCAGATACGCAGTATTTT
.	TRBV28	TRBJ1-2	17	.	CASSLGGVLGSNYGYTF	TGTGCCAGCAGTTTGGGGGGAGTTCTTGGTTCTAACTATGGCTACACCTTC
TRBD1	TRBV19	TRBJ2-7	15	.	CASSIPGQGAREQYF	TGTGCCAGTAGTATCCCGGGACAGGGGGCGAGGGAGCAGTACTTC
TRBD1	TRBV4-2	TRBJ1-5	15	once	CASSQDGTGDQPQHF	TGTGCCAGCAGCCAGGACGGGACAGGGGATCAGCCCCAGCATTTT
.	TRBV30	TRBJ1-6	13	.	CAWRTGTDSPLHF	TGTGCCTGGAGAACAGGGACGGATTCACCCCTCCACTTT
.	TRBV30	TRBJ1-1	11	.	CAWGEAGGAFF	TGTGCCTGGGGAGAGGCGGGGGGAGCTTTCTTT
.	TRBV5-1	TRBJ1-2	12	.	CASSYDTYGYTF	TGCGCCAGCAGCTACGACACGTATGGCTACACCTTC
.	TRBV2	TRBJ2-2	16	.	CASSSQGPANTGELFF	TGTGCCAGCAGTTCTCAGGGGCCTGCGAACACCGGGGAGCTGTTTTTT
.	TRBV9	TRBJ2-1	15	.	CASSPQGGAYNEQFF	TGTGCCAGCAGCCCCCAAGGGGGGGCCTACAATGAGCAGTTCTTC
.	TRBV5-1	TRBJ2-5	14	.	CASSLGGFQETQYF	TGCGCCAGCAGCTTGGGGGGCTTCCAAGAGACCCAGTACTTC
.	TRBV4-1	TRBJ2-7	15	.	CASSQGHPLFYEQYF	TGCGCCAGCAGCCAAGGACACCCGTTGTTCTACGAGCAGTACTTC
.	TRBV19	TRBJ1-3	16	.	CASSFLPSGSGNTIYF	TGTGCCAGTAGTTTCCTCCCCTCCGGCTCTGGAAACACCATATATTTT